The source of this T cell receptor beta chain is a study of T cells in Graves' hyperthyroidism and ophthalmopathy. Study-level findings and limits: Blood also held most thyroid clonotypes expanded beyond 0.001. Ophthalmopathy and stable hyperthyroidism were told apart by a 13 V-J model. A median approximately 6.5 months before onset, the model predicted ophthalmopathy.

Germline assignment: CDR1 DFQATT and CDR2 SNEGSKA (reference sequence). The ends were cut back, 1 base at V and 0 bases at J, with 19 bases in the middle. This CDR3 is 17 amino acids long. It was 10 ml of fresh peripheral blood that supplied the PBMCs. Amplified TCR beta CDR3 regions came from RNA transcripts. First-round RT-PCR of the TCR CDR3 relied on the HTBI primer set. TCRdb ran MiXCR on the multiplex PCR reads and lists one entry per CDR3 protein. The table includes about 720,000 distinct CDR3 sequences, around 20% detected once. This clonotype has just a few counts. No antigen is known for it. The sample taken for sequencing was blood. This sequence originates from a woman in her 50s with Graves' hyperthyroidism that later progressed to Graves' ophthalmopathy. V is TRBV20-1 and J is TRBJ2-7; D gene unclear. The CDR3 bases are TGCAGTGCTAGAGGAGAAAGGGCCTATACCCTCTCCTACGAGCAGTACTTC. It specifies CSARGERAYTLSYEQYF.